The 26 T cell receptor beta chains below were found in one sample sequenced in a study of T cell responses to AZD1222 COVID-19 vaccine. Profiled with immunoSEQ multiplex PCR; TCRdb holds only in-frame clones, not every one. Of 180,000 or so clones detected, just under 90% appear once; the ten largest clones hold 4.3%. The sequences come from peripheral blood, collected 28 days after the second dose of the MenACWY control vaccine. These receptors originate from an adult who received the MenACWY meningococcal vaccine as a control.

The V and J genes are TRBV5-1 and TRBJ2-3, with 13 positions matching TRBD2. The V gene's germline CDR1 is SGHRS and CDR2 YFSETQ. The V gene end was trimmed by 1 base and the J gene end by 0 bases; junction bases not matched to a gene: 2. The length of the CDR3 is 17 residues. In DNA, the CDR3 is TGCGCCAGCAGCTTGACTAGCGGGAGGGCTAGCACAGATACGCAGTATTTT. It specifies CASSLTSGRASTDTQYF.

This chain joins TRBV29-1 and TRBJ1-1, with a possible D match to TRBD1 (5 bases). V dropped 7 bases and J dropped 5 bases, with 17 bases sitting between them. The CDR3 runs 13 residues. CDR1 is SQVTM and CDR2 is ANQGSEA in the germline V gene. The CDR3 DNA is TGCAGCGGCTCCGGGACGGGTTGGACTGAAGCTTTCTTT. It is translated as CSGSGTGWTEAFF.

V gene TRBV28 combines with J gene TRBJ1-5; no definite D call. Trimming took off 5 bases at V and 4 bases at J, with 6 bases between the two ends. CDR1 and CDR2 from the germline V gene are MDHEN and SYDVKM. There are 12 residues in the CDR3. CDR3 sequence (DNA): TGTGCCAGCAGTATACAGAATCAGCCCCAGCATTTT. Its translation is CASSIQNQPQHF.

V and J are TRBV7-2 and TRBJ2-7, with D possibly called TRBD1 or TRBD2 (5 bases each). Germline V gene lookup returns CDR1 SGHTA and CDR2 FQGNSA. V was cut by 4 bases and J by 2 bases, with 6 bases left in between. The CDR3 runs 12 residues. CDR3 sequence reads: CASSWGPYEQYF. The CDR3 DNA is TGTGCCAGCAGCTGGGGACCCTACGAGCAGTACTTC.

The chain uses TRBV5-4 and TRBJ1-6; TRBD1 matches at 7 bases. The CDR3 consists of 18 residues. V shed 3 bases, J shed 3 bases, and the junction held 12 bases outside the gene matches. Per the germline V gene, CDR1 is SGHNT and CDR2 is YYREEE (reference sequence). The CDR3 bases are TGTGCCAGCAGCTCAGAGCCATACAGGGGAGGCTATAATTCACCCCTCCACTTT. Translated, it gives CASSSEPYRGGYNSPLHF.

The chain links TRBV6-5 to TRBJ2-7; the D gene could be TRBD1 or TRBD2 (5 bases each). The length of the CDR3 is 14 residues. The V end was cut by 2 bases, the J end by 6 bases, with 14 bases between. Per germline, CDR1 MNHEY and CDR2 SVGAGI. The CDR3 loop reads CASSYGTRVAEQYF. In DNA, the CDR3 is TGTGCCAGCAGTTACGGGACCAGGGTAGCCGAGCAGTACTTC.

The rearrangement uses TRBV27 and TRBJ2-3, with 10 bases that match TRBD2. The CDR3 runs 14 residues. The V and J ends lost 10 bases and 0 bases, in that order; junction bases with no gene match: 4. Germline V gene sequence: CDR1 MNHEY, CDR2 SMNVEV (reference sequence). CDR3 loop: CAIKAGGSTDTQYF. The DNA of the CDR3 is TGTGCCATTAAAGCGGGAGGGAGCACAGATACGCAGTATTTT.

J is TRBJ1-1 and V is TRBV20-1; tentatively, D is TRBD1 (5 bases). This CDR3 has 11 residues. Per the germline V gene, CDR1 is DFQATT and CDR2 is SNEGSKA (reference sequence). The CDR3 nucleotides read TGCGGAGGACAACTGAACACTGAAGCTTTCTTT. Translated: CGGQLNTEAFF.

V usage is TRBV5-1 and J usage is TRBJ2-2, with a weak D call TRBD2 (6 bases). This CDR3 has 16 residues. Germline CDR1 SGHRS, CDR2 YFSETQ. V was shortened by 1 base and J by 4 bases, with 14 bases between the two germline ends. The CDR3 is CASSLRSGVGTGELFF. The CDR3 DNA reads TGCGCCAGCAGCTTGAGGTCGGGAGTGGGCACCGGGGAGCTGTTTTTT.

The count of this clone is one. The rearrangement uses TRBV19 and TRBJ1-2, with a tentative D call TRBD1 (5 bases). Germline values: CDR1 LNHDA, CDR2 SQIVND (reference sequence). V lost 6 bases and J lost 8, with 13 bases in between. The CDR3 totals 12 residues. The CDR3 nucleotides read TGTGCCAGTAGGAGTCAAGGGGCCGGCTACACCTTC. Its protein is CASRSQGAGYTF.

The gene calls are TRBV19 and TRBJ2-3, with TRBD1 identical over 7 bases. This CDR3 is 13 amino acids long. J gave up 3 bases and V 3 bases, and 0 bases lay outside the gene matches. CDR1 and CDR2 from the germline V gene are LNHDA and SQIVND (reference sequence). For the CDR3, the DNA is TGTGCCAGTAGTATGACAGGGACAGATACGCAGTATTTT. Protein product: CASSMTGTDTQYF.

V usage is TRBV10-1 and J usage is TRBJ1-1; D not resolved. V was cut by 0 bases and J by 4 bases, with 6 bases left in between. This CDR3 comprises 13 residues. Germline values: CDR1 WNHNN, CDR2 SYGVQD (reference sequence). CDR3 protein: CASSESTATEAFF. For the CDR3, the DNA is TGCGCCAGCAGTGAGTCCACAGCCACTGAAGCTTTCTTT.

The chain joins TRBV5-5 to TRBJ2-7, with 7 bases identical to TRBD1. V was clipped by 4 bases and J by 13 bases; unmatched bases: 8. The CDR3 sequence is 11 residues long. Germline V gene data show CDR1 as SGHKS and CDR2 as YYEKEE (reference sequence). CDR3 coding DNA: TGTGCCAGCAGCCCCGCCACAGGGGAATACTTC. As protein: CASSPATGEYF.

This clone was observed a single time. The V and J genes are TRBV19 and TRBJ2-1; 11 nucleotides line up with TRBD2. J lost 6 bases, V lost 8 bases, and 12 bases had no gene match. Looked up from germline, CDR1 is LNHDA and CDR2 is SQIVND (reference sequence). The CDR3 totals 16 residues. The CDR3 here is CASYGASGRKGNEQFF. The CDR3 bases are TGTGCCAGTTACGGAGCTAGCGGGAGGAAGGGCAATGAGCAGTTCTTC.

V usage is TRBV7-2 and J usage is TRBJ2-7, with 7 bases that match TRBD1. CDR1 is SGHTA and CDR2 is FQGNSA in the germline V gene. V was clipped by 4 bases and J by 4 bases; unmatched bases: 7. The CDR3 is 14 residues long. The CDR3 nucleotides read TGTGCCAGCAGCTCCCGACAGGGTTGGTACGAGCAGTACTTC. Translating gives CASSSRQGWYEQYF.

The CDR3 reads CASSQGTEAFF. In nucleotides, the CDR3 is TGCGCCAGCAGCCAAGGCACTGAAGCTTTCTTT. The genes are TRBV4-3 and TRBJ1-1; D gene unclear. Per germline, CDR1 LGHNA and CDR2 YSLEER. CDR3 length: 11 residues. V gave up 1 base and J gave up 4 bases, with 1 base separating them.

V gene TRBV2 combines with J gene TRBJ1-2; D not certain. The V end lost 6 bases, the J end lost 12 bases, and 11 bases lay between the germline ends. This CDR3 region has 10 residues. CDR1 SNHLY and CDR2 FYNNEI come from the germline V gene. The CDR3 is CASRGRSDTF. For the CDR3, the DNA is TGTGCCAGCAGGGGGAGGTCCGACACCTTC. Using reference TRBV2 and TRBJ1-2 for the parts outside the CDR3, the full variable domain is EPEVTQTPSHQVTQMGQEVILRCVPISNHLYFYWYRQILGQKVEFLVSFYNNEISEKSEIFDDQFSVERPDGSNFTLKIRSTKLEDSAMYFCASRGRSDTFGSGTRLTVV.

This clone was seen only a few times. The CDR3 bases are TGTGCCAGCAGTGAGCTGTGGCAGGGAGGGAGAAAACTGTTTTTT. Its translation: CASSELWQGGRKLFF. V usage is TRBV6-1 and J usage is TRBJ1-4, with D tentatively TRBD1 (5 bases). CDR1 and CDR2 from the germline V gene are MNHNS and SASEGT. The CDR3 runs to 15 residues. V lost 3 bases to trimming and J lost 10 bases, with 18 bases between them.

The rearrangement uses TRBV28 and TRBJ2-3, with 13 positions matching TRBD2. CDR1 and CDR2 (germline): MDHEN, SYDVKM. With 5 bases clipped from V and 5 bases from J, the junction kept 7 bases outside the gene matches. CDR3 length equals 16 residues. The CDR3 loop is CASSVGLAGEVDTQYF. In DNA, the CDR3 is TGTGCCAGCAGTGTAGGACTAGCGGGAGAGGTAGATACGCAGTATTTT. Variable domain in full (rest from reference TRBV28 and TRBJ2-3): DVKVTQSSRYLVKRTGEKVFLECVQDMDHENMFWYRQDPGLGLRLIYFSYDVKMKEKGDIPEGYSVSREKKERFSLILESASTNQTSMYLCASSVGLAGEVDTQYFGPGTRLTVL.

The chain employs TRBV11-2 and TRBJ2-7; D possibly corresponds to TRBD1 (5 bases). The CDR3 consists of 14 residues. Per the germline V gene, CDR1 is SGHAT and CDR2 is FQNNGV. Trimming left V 0 bases short and J 2 bases short, with 8 bases between. The CDR3 coding sequence is TGTGCCAGCAGCTTAGACAGGGTTGCCTACGAGCAGTACTTC. Translating gives CASSLDRVAYEQYF.

This chain joins TRBV28 and TRBJ1-6, with a weak D call TRBD1 (5 bases). Germline V gives CDR1 MDHEN, CDR2 SYDVKM. The CDR3 extends over 15 amino acids. The germline V and J ends were trimmed by 4 bases and 8 bases, with 15 bases remaining between them. In nucleotides, the CDR3 is TGTGCCAGCAGTTCGCCTCGGGAAGGGGATTCACCCCTCCACTTT. This sequence encodes CASSSPREGDSPLHF. Full variable domain (rest looked up from reference TRBV28 and TRBJ1-6): DVKVTQSSRYLVKRTGEKVFLECVQDMDHENMFWYRQDPGLGLRLIYFSYDVKMKEKGDIPEGYSVSREKKERFSLILESASTNQTSMYLCASSSPREGDSPLHFGNGTRLTVT.

The chain links TRBV5-6 to TRBJ2-3; a weak D match, TRBD1 (6 bases). The V end lost 3 bases, the J end lost 1 base, and 12 bases lay between the germline ends. The CDR3 runs 15 residues. CDR1 and CDR2 from the germline V gene are SGHDT and YYEEEE. CDR3: CASSSRDTGTDTQYF. The CDR3 DNA is TGTGCCAGCAGCTCAAGGGACACTGGCACAGATACGCAGTATTTT.

The chain has TRBV30 and TRBJ1-3, with TRBD1 identical over 9 bases. From germline, CDR1 is GTSNPN and CDR2 SVGIG (reference sequence). This CDR3 is built from 15 residues. V lost 2 bases, J lost 2 bases, and 4 bases stayed unmatched. In nucleotides, the CDR3 is TGTGCCTGGAGTACGACAGGGGGGGCTGGAAACACCATATATTTT. It translates to CAWSTTGGAGNTIYF.

The V gene is TRBV5-4, the J gene TRBJ2-7, with TRBD2 identical over 9 bases. Germline V gene sequence: CDR1 SGHNT, CDR2 YYREEE (reference sequence). V lost 4 bases to trimming and J lost 3 bases; unmatched junction nucleotides: 11. The CDR3 extends over 16 amino acids. Here the CDR3 DNA reads TGTGCCAGCAGCGCGGGAGGGGGGGGAGGTCACTACGAGCAGTACTTC. The encoded protein is CASSAGGGGGHYEQYF.

This chain uses TRBV4-1 with TRBJ1-4; the D gene is possibly TRBD1 (5 bases). Germline lookup yields CDR1 MGHRA and CDR2 YSYEKL. Trimming took off 0 bases at V and 4 bases at J, with 18 bases between the two ends. The CDR3 extends over 18 amino acids. CDR3 nucleotides: TGCGCCAGCAGCCAAGATTTTGGGGCCCTCAGCCTTAATGAAAAACTGTTTTTT. This codes for CASSQDFGALSLNEKLFF.

V gene TRBV20-1 combines with J gene TRBJ1-2, with a possible D match to TRBD1 (6 bases). Trimming removed 6 bases from V and 7 bases from J, with 12 bases in between. Germline loops: CDR1 DFQATT, CDR2 SNEGSKA (reference sequence). The CDR3 covers 11 residues. DNA of the CDR3: TGCAGTGCGGAGGGGGGGCTTGGCTACACCTTC. This sequence encodes CSAEGGLGYTF.